This entry is about one T cell receptor (beta chain). The CDR3 totals 15 residues. The germline V gene has CDR1 SGDLS and CDR2 YYNGEE. Trimming stripped 0 bases from V and 2 bases from J, with 11 bases between. In the original processing: Counts of nucleated cells, estimated from reference gene primer amplification, were obtained. Libraries were prepared by immunoSEQ multiplex PCR; TCRdb keeps only in-frame clonotypes and omits some of them. V and J calls and clone size are copied from that table; D and trimming were computed from the DNA. The sample lists 330,000 or so clones, roughly nine tenths seen once, with approximately 17% in the top ten. This entry is derived from a study of blood T cell repertoires in COVID-19. Background on the study: Material from acute and convalescent COVID-19 was sourced from the United States, Italy and Spain.

Individuals drawn from 20 to 30 US areas were roughly 18 to 95 years old. Participants' reported clinical history set cohort assignment. This clonotype was obtained from a woman aged 25-40 years who had recovered from COVID-19. The sequenced sample consisted of PBMCs or T cells enriched from blood (not recorded which). This chain joins TRBV9 and TRBJ1-1, with D tentatively TRBD1 (6 bases). In nucleotides, the CDR3 is TGTGCCAGCAGCGTAGGGACAGCACTTAACACTGAAGCTTTCTTT. Translation gives CASSVGTALNTEAFF.